These 30 T cell receptor beta chains originate from one sample sequenced in a study of siplizumab effects on memory and regulatory T cells. Libraries were prepared by immunoSEQ multiplex PCR; TCRdb keeps only in-frame clonotypes and omits some of them. Of roughly 100,000 clones listed, about 90% are singletons. The sequenced material came from non-Treg CD4+ T cells sorted from blood. These receptors all stem from a human donor in good health.

The chain carries TRBV30 and TRBJ1-5; unclear D gene. The CDR3 runs to 15 residues. V was pared by 2 bases and J by 4 bases, with 15 bases between. The germline gives CDR1 GTSNPN, CDR2 SVGIG (reference sequence). The CDR3 nucleotides read TGTGCCTGGAGTCCACGGGTACCGATTAATCAGCCCCAGCATTTT. Its protein product is CAWSPRVPINQPQHF.

The chain couples TRBV7-2 to TRBJ1-5; 8 nucleotides line up with TRBD1. This CDR3 has 14 residues. Germline V gene sequence: CDR1 SGHTA, CDR2 FQGNSA. V lost 5 bases and J lost 4; bases outside the gene matches: 4. In DNA form, the CDR3 reads TGTGCCAGCAGCACCCGACAGGGGAATCAGCCCCAGCATTTT. Its protein product is CASSTRQGNQPQHF.

Of note for this clone: This specimen includes other DNA sequences encoding the same CDR3. The chain has TRBV7-2 and TRBJ1-1, with D hard to call. This CDR3 is built from 13 residues. The V gene lost 1 base and the J gene lost 1 base, with 4 bases spanning the gap. From germline, CDR1 is SGHTA and CDR2 FQGNSA. The CDR3 is CASSLGRNTEAFF. Here the CDR3 DNA reads TGTGCCAGCAGCTTAGGACGGAACACTGAAGCTTTCTTT.

The chain is built from TRBV6-5 and TRBJ1-5; D remains ambiguous. The CDR3 has 15 amino acids. The V and J ends lost 0 bases and 2 bases respectively, with 8 bases between them. Germline values: CDR1 MNHEY, CDR2 SVGAGI. The CDR3 spells CASSYSHGGNQPQHF. CDR3 sequence (DNA): TGTGCCAGCAGTTACTCCCACGGGGGCAATCAGCCCCAGCATTTT.

This chain links TRBV7-2 with TRBJ2-3; TRBD2 might be the D (6 bases). The CDR3 contains 16 residues. Deletions cut 4 bases from V and 2 bases from J, with 16 bases between. CDR1 and CDR2 from the germline V gene are SGHTA and FQGNSA. The CDR3 coding sequence is TGTGCCAGCAGCTCGGGACTCCTAGAGGTCACAGATACGCAGTATTTT. The encoded protein is CASSSGLLEVTDTQYF. The whole variable domain, filled in from reference TRBV7-2 and TRBJ2-3, reads GAGVSQSPSNKVTEKGKDVELRCDPISGHTALYWYRQSLGQGLEFLIYFQGNSAPDKSGLPSDRFSAERTGGSVSTLTIQRTQQEDSAVYLCASSSGLLEVTDTQYFGPGTRLTVL.

The chain employs TRBV28 and TRBJ1-1; the D is unclear. This CDR3 has 12 residues. Germline V CDR1 and CDR2: MDHEN, SYDVKM. Trimming removed 6 bases at V and 1 base at J, with 6 bases between. The CDR3 protein is CASSPWNTEAFF. CDR3 DNA: TGTGCCAGCAGCCCTTGGAACACTGAAGCTTTCTTT.

Comments on this clone: Distinct nucleotide sequences in the sample also encode this CDR3. The chain uses TRBV20-1 and TRBJ1-2, with D hard to call. V dropped 6 bases and J dropped 1 base, with 6 bases sitting between them. The germline CDR1 and CDR2 sequences are DFQATT and SNEGSKA (reference sequence). The CDR3 is made up of 11 amino acids. CDR3 DNA sequence: TGCAGTGCGAGCGATAACTATGGCTACACCTTC. This encodes CSASDNYGYTF.

V and J are TRBV4-2 and TRBJ2-5; TRBD1 matches 10 bases. Germline V gene sequence: CDR1 LGHNA, CDR2 YNFKEQ. J lost 5 bases, V lost 3 bases, and 6 bases had no gene match. The CDR3 is made up of 15 amino acids. CDR3 in DNA: TGTGCCAGCAGCCACCCGACAGGGGGCGGGGAGACCCAGTACTTC. Its protein product is CASSHPTGGGETQYF.

V and J are TRBV4-2 and TRBJ2-5; 13 bases fit TRBD2. The CDR3 sequence is 16 residues long. Germline assignment: CDR1 LGHNA and CDR2 YNFKEQ. The V and J ends lost 4 bases and 0 bases, in that order; junction bases with no gene match: 2. CDR3 coding DNA: TGTGCCAGCAGCCCCACTAGCGGGAGGGACCAAGAGACCCAGTACTTC. Protein: CASSPTSGRDQETQYF.

The V call is TRBV6-5, the J call TRBJ1-2; no firm D call. In germline, CDR1 is MNHEY, CDR2 SVGAGI. V lost 0 bases and J lost 8, with 10 bases in between. The CDR3 spans 13 residues. CDR3 residues: CASSYSELQGYTF. The CDR3 DNA reads TGTGCCAGCAGTTACTCAGAGTTACAAGGCTACACCTTC.

This clone has only one observation. The rearrangement links TRBV28 to TRBJ1-6; unclear D gene. Germline-derived CDR1 and CDR2 are MDHEN and SYDVKM. The CDR3 is 14 residues long. Trimming took 3 bases from V and 9 from J, leaving 12 bases between them. CDR3: CASSFRDRVSPLHF. CDR3 DNA sequence: TGTGCCAGCAGTTTTAGGGATAGAGTTTCACCCCTCCACTTT. The full variable domain, rest sourced from reference TRBV28 and TRBJ1-6, is DVKVTQSSRYLVKRTGEKVFLECVQDMDHENMFWYRQDPGLGLRLIYFSYDVKMKEKGDIPEGYSVSREKKERFSLILESASTNQTSMYLCASSFRDRVSPLHFGNGTRLTVT.

This chain connects TRBV5-8 to TRBJ2-7; D not resolved. V gave up 4 bases and J gave up 2 bases, with 13 bases separating them. CDR3 length: 14 residues. Per germline, CDR1 SGHTS and CDR2 YDEGEE. The CDR3 sequence: CASSQEELAYEQYF. CDR3 coding DNA: TGTGCCAGCAGCCAAGAAGAGCTAGCCTACGAGCAGTACTTC.

Only a few counts were recorded for this clone. This specimen includes other DNA sequences encoding the same CDR3. The chain carries TRBV4-2 and TRBJ1-5; 9 bases line up with TRBD1. Germline trimming cut 4 bases from V and 4 bases from J; bases unmatched to any gene: 2. CDR3 size: 14 residues. The germline V gene has CDR1 LGHNA and CDR2 YNFKEQ. The DNA of the CDR3 is TGTGCCAGCAGCCGGGGACAGGGTAATCAGCCCCAGCATTTT. This sequence encodes CASSRGQGNQPQHF.

The V call is TRBV12-5, the J call TRBJ2-5; D not resolved. The V end was cut by 5 bases, the J end by 9 bases, with 22 bases between. Germline loops: CDR1 LGHNT, CDR2 FRNRAP. The CDR3 sequence is 15 residues long. The CDR3 sequence is CASGPGDVRISAQYF. The CDR3 DNA reads as TGTGCTAGTGGTCCCGGAGATGTCCGAATAAGCGCCCAGTACTTC.

V and J are TRBV18 and TRBJ1-3, with a weak D call TRBD1 (6 bases). The CDR3 contains 16 residues. The ends were cut back, 3 bases at V and 7 bases at J, with 19 bases in the middle. Germline loops: CDR1 KGHSH, CDR2 LQKENI. CDR3 coding DNA: TGTGCCAGCTCACCGAGACAGGTTCCCCAGGAGAACACCATATATTTT. The encoded protein is CASSPRQVPQENTIYF.

The CDR3 DNA is TGTGCCAGCAGCTTGGCGGGACCCTACAATGAGCAGTTCTTC. It specifies CASSLAGPYNEQFF. The rearrangement uses TRBV5-4 and TRBJ2-1; the D call may be TRBD1 or TRBD2 (5 bases each). The CDR3 totals 14 residues. Trimming removed 0 bases at V and 2 bases at J, with 6 bases between. Per the germline V gene, CDR1 is SGHNT and CDR2 is YYREEE (reference sequence).

This clone was seen once. V gene TRBV12-5 combines with J gene TRBJ1-3; D is uncertain. Looked up from germline, CDR1 is LGHNT and CDR2 is FRNRAP. The CDR3 covers 13 residues. V was pared by 4 bases and J by 4 bases, with 8 bases between. For the CDR3, the DNA is TGTGCTAGTGGTTCTACCCGGGGAAACACCATATATTTT. Translated: CASGSTRGNTIYF.

This clone showed up just a few times. This chain uses TRBV19 with TRBJ1-2; 7 nucleotides agree with TRBD1. CDR3 length equals 15 residues. Germline trimming cut 7 bases from V and 6 bases from J; bases unmatched to any gene: 14. In germline, CDR1 is LNHDA, CDR2 SQIVND (reference sequence). The CDR3 reads CASKQTGQGLDGYTF. In DNA form, the CDR3 reads TGTGCCAGTAAGCAGACAGGGCAGGGTCTTGATGGCTACACCTTC.

The V call is TRBV19, the J call TRBJ2-7; 10 bases agree with TRBD2. The V gene end was trimmed by 1 base and the J gene end by 4 bases; junction bases not matched to a gene: 4. This CDR3 spans 15 amino acids. Germline V gene sequence: CDR1 LNHDA, CDR2 SQIVND (reference sequence). CDR3 sequence: CASSIALAGEYEQYF. Written as DNA, the CDR3 is TGTGCCAGTAGTATAGCGCTAGCGGGAGAATACGAGCAGTACTTC.

The chain joins TRBV19 to TRBJ2-5; D gene unclear. Germline assignment: CDR1 LNHDA and CDR2 SQIVND (reference sequence). The CDR3 contains 11 residues. The V end was cut by 3 bases, the J end by 5 bases, with 4 bases between. CDR3 sequence: CASSIQETQYF. The CDR3 DNA reads TGTGCCAGTAGTATTCAGGAGACCCAGTACTTC.

This sequence joins TRBV5-1 and TRBJ2-7; TRBD2 agrees at 8 bases. J was trimmed by 5 bases and V by 2 bases; bases with no gene match: 6. CDR1 and CDR2 from the germline V gene are SGHRS and YFSETQ. The CDR3 is 14 residues long. DNA for the CDR3: TGCGCCAGCAGCTTTAAGGACGGGGGGGACGAGCAGTACTTC. It translates to CASSFKDGGDEQYF.

The chain joins TRBV23-1 to TRBJ1-2; D uncertain. TRBV23-1 is an ORF for which the function is uncertain. The V and J ends lost 5 bases and 4 bases respectively, with 17 bases between them. The CDR3 length is 15 residues. CDR3 coding DNA: TGCGCCAGCAGTGCTCAACGCAGAAAGACCTATGGCTACACCTTC. This gives the protein CASSAQRRKTYGYTF.

The V call is TRBV6-5, the J call TRBJ2-5; D unclear. Trimming shortened V by 2 bases and J by 2 bases, and 9 bases separated the two germline ends. Germline V gene lookup returns CDR1 MNHEY and CDR2 SVGAGI. The CDR3 is made up of 14 amino acids. The CDR3 spells CASSYRPIQETQYF. The CDR3, as DNA: TGTGCCAGCAGTTACAGACCTATTCAAGAGACCCAGTACTTC.

The chain carries TRBV4-1 and TRBJ2-7; the D is unclear. Trimming took 3 bases from V and 6 from J, leaving 15 bases between them. The CDR3 has 14 amino acids. CDR1 is MGHRA, CDR2 YSYEKL, per germline. CDR3 protein: CASSQGFLKVEQYF. CDR3 nucleotide sequence: TGCGCCAGCAGCCAGGGTTTTCTGAAGGTCGAGCAGTACTTC.

This clone was picked up one time. The V call is TRBV5-1, the J call TRBJ2-1; 13 nucleotides line up with TRBD2. The germline gives CDR1 SGHRS, CDR2 YFSETQ. The junction had 8 bases not matched to a gene; V was cut back by 4 bases and J by 10 bases. The CDR3 length is 15 residues. This CDR3 is CASSIGLAGVSEQFF. The CDR3 nucleotides are TGCGCCAGCAGCATTGGACTAGCGGGAGTATCCGAGCAGTTCTTC.

The chain carries TRBV7-6 and TRBJ1-1; 7 bases match TRBD1. Germline V gives CDR1 SGHVS, CDR2 FNYEAQ. V shed 5 bases, J shed 6 bases, and the junction held 3 bases outside the gene matches. The CDR3 totals 12 residues. The CDR3: CASSLQGAEAFF. CDR3 sequence (DNA): TGTGCCAGCAGCCTTCAGGGGGCTGAAGCTTTCTTT.

This clone was seen more than once but under ten times. The rearrangement links TRBV6-6 to TRBJ2-7; D gene unclear. V was trimmed by 7 bases and J by 4 bases, leaving 17 bases between them. Germline lookup yields CDR1 MNHNY and CDR2 SVGAGI (reference sequence). This CDR3 spans 14 amino acids. CDR3 sequence reads: CASTDTSQAYEQYF. Written as DNA, the CDR3 is TGTGCCAGCACTGACACCTCCCAGGCTTACGAGCAGTACTTC.

The chain has TRBV9 and TRBJ2-5; tentatively, D is TRBD2 (5 bases). The length of the CDR3 is 13 residues. The germline CDR1 and CDR2 sequences are SGDLS and YYNGEE. Trimming cost V 4 bases and J 5 bases, with 12 bases left between them. CDR3 nucleotides: TGTGCCAGCAGCACCGAGGGTCGGGAGACCCAGTACTTC. This sequence encodes CASSTEGRETQYF.

This clone occurred once. The genes are TRBV7-9 and TRBJ1-4; D is undetermined. Per the germline V gene, CDR1 is SEHNR and CDR2 is FQNEAQ (reference sequence). The V and J ends lost 1 base and 4 bases respectively, with 19 bases between them. CDR3 length equals 18 residues. The chain's CDR3 is CASSLGSARRALNEKLFF. CDR3 nucleotide sequence: TGTGCCAGCAGCTTAGGTTCAGCGCGGCGGGCCCTTAATGAAAAACTGTTTTTT.

This chain connects TRBV5-4 to TRBJ1-5; D gene unclear. The germline gives CDR1 SGHNT, CDR2 YYREEE (reference sequence). V was clipped by 2 bases and J by 4 bases, with 10 bases between them. The CDR3 consists of 14 residues. The CDR3: CASSFEGPNQPQHF. Written as DNA, the CDR3 is TGTGCCAGCAGCTTCGAAGGGCCAAATCAGCCCCAGCATTTT.